The clone carrying this TCR delta chain showed up just a few times. Its antigen is not known. These data come from a study of Vδ1+ human thymocytes. Study-wide points: Thymic TRG and TRD repertoires appeared highly polyclonal, with Gaussian CDR3 length distributions. Roughly 22% of thymic delta-chain sequences were Vdelta2, with few Vdelta3, unlike blood Vdelta1+ controls.

Sequences come from RNA converted to cDNA by reverse transcription. Multiplex PCR used pooled V-gene forward primers and a constant-region reverse primer to amplify CDR3s. TCRdb repeated clone calling on the multiplex PCR reads with CATT. The sample carries about 27,000 delta-chain clones, less than 30% recorded once. This CDR3 comprises 25 residues. Losses at the gene ends were 5 bases for V and 0 bases for J; bases not matched to a gene: 31. Germline CDR1 reads TSWWSYY; CDR2 reads QGS. The J gene is TRDJ1, the V gene TRDV1, with 12 bases aligning to TRDD3. Sequencing was carried out using Vdelta1+ gamma-delta thymocytes from the thymus. Indicated subset: FACS-sorted CD3+ TCRalphabeta- TCRVdelta1+ TCRVdelta2- thymocytes. The receptor comes from a boy less than two years old who had congenital heart surgery. The chain's CDR3 is CALGIHLIPSAPFLGDTRYTDKLIF. DNA of the CDR3: TGTGCTCTTGGGATTCACCTCATTCCTAGTGCCCCCTTTCTGGGGGATACGCGGTACACCGATAAACTCATCTTT.